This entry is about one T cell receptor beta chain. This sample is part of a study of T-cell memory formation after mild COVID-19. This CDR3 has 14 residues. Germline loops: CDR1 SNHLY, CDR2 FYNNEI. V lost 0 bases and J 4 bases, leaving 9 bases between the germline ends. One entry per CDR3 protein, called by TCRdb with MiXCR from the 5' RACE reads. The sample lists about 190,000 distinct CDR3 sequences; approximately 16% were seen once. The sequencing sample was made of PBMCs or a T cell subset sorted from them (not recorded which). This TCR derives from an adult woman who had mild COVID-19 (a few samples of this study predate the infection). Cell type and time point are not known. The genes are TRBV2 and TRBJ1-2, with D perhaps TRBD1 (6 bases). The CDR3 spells CASSEAGASYGYTF. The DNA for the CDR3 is TGTGCCAGCAGTGAAGCGGGGGCCTCCTATGGCTACACCTTC.